This is a list of T cell receptor beta chains from one sample in a study of radiotherapy plus CTLA-4 blockade in lung cancer. Clones were read by immunoSEQ multiplex PCR, and TCRdb kept only the in-frame ones, dropping some. The sample has about 49,000 clones; approximately 73% are singletons. This specimen was peripheral blood, taken from a patient treated with radiotherapy plus ipilimumab. These receptors were taken from a human donor with non-small cell lung cancer who had a complete response to radiotherapy plus ipilimumab. Each CDR3 is given with its conserved first and last residue. Fields, in order: clone size, D gene, CDR3 length, V gene, J gene, CDR3 protein, CDR3 DNA. D genes are given only for firm matches. Clone size is given for some rows only: seen once, a few or many times, or a class if the clone is expanded.

NA	TRBD1	13	TRBV7-8	TRBJ1-1	CASNQGGNTEAFF	TGTGCCAGCAACCAGGGGGGGAACACTGAAGCTTTCTTT
NA	TRBD1	13	TRBV18	TRBJ1-1	CASSRDRTYEAFF	TGTGCCAGCTCAAGGGACAGAACTTATGAAGCTTTCTTT
NA	NA	14	TRBV5-4	TRBJ1-1	CASSLAGINTEAFF	TGTGCCAGCAGCTTGGCGGGGATAAACACTGAAGCTTTCTTT
NA	TRBD1	19	TRBV27	TRBJ1-5	CASSLWYSPPGGSNQPQHF	TGTGCCAGCAGTTTATGGTATTCCCCCCCAGGGGGCAGCAATCAGCCCCAGCATTTT
NA	NA	11	TRBV7-2	TRBJ2-7	CASSSRGEQYF	TGTGCCAGCAGCTCGAGGGGGGAGCAGTACTTC
NA	NA	14	TRBV30	TRBJ1-2	CAWSQAYANYGYTF	TGTGCCTGGAGCCAGGCCTATGCTAACTATGGCTACACCTTC
NA	TRBD1	13	TRBV29-1	TRBJ2-3	CSVNTGGIDTQYF	TGCAGCGTTAACACAGGGGGCATAGATACGCAGTATTTT
once	TRBD2	16	TRBV7-2	TRBJ2-5	CASSFTSGMYQETQYF	TGTGCCAGCAGCTTCACTAGCGGGATGTACCAAGAGACCCAGTACTTC
NA	NA	12	TRBV5-4	TRBJ2-1	CASSPGTNEQFF	TGTGCCAGCAGCCCCGGGACTAATGAGCAGTTCTTC
NA	NA	14	TRBV5-6	TRBJ2-2	CASSHRENTGELFF	TGTGCCAGCAGCCATCGGGAAAACACCGGGGAGCTGTTTTTT
once	NA	15	TRBV2	TRBJ2-2	CASKDQGTNTGELFF	TGTGCCAGCAAGGATCAGGGGACGAACACCGGGGAGCTGTTTTTT
NA	NA	15	TRBV27	TRBJ2-7	CASSSHATGDYEQYF	TGTGCCAGCAGTTCTCACGCGACAGGCGATTACGAGCAGTACTTC
NA	NA	13	TRBV6-1	TRBJ2-7	CASSGTVTYEQYF	TGTGCCAGCAGTGGTACAGTAACCTACGAGCAGTACTTC
NA	NA	13	TRBV7-2	TRBJ2-7	CASSSDISYEQYF	TGTGCCAGCAGCTCGGACATCTCCTACGAGCAGTACTTC
NA	NA	11	TRBV20-1	TRBJ1-4	CSARSNEKLFF	TGCAGTGCTCGTTCTAATGAAAAACTGTTTTTT
NA	NA	15	TRBV6-5	TRBJ1-2	CASSSPSQARRGYTF	TGTGCCAGCAGTTCCCCAAGTCAGGCGCGCCGGGGCTACACCTTC
NA	TRBD2	15	TRBV7-2	TRBJ2-1	CASSFRASGPNEQFF	TGTGCCAGCAGCTTTAGGGCTAGCGGGCCCAATGAGCAGTTCTTC
few	TRBD1	13	TRBV5-6	TRBJ1-2	CASSKTGGHGYTF	TGTGCCAGCAGCAAAACAGGGGGTCATGGCTACACCTTC
NA	NA	17	TRBV11-2	TRBJ2-7	CASSLTAGSRYLYEQYF	TGTGCCAGCAGCTTAACCGCCGGGAGCCGATACCTGTACGAGCAGTACTTC
few	TRBD1	12	TRBV19	TRBJ1-2	CASSGDRGGYTF	TGTGCCAGTAGTGGAGACAGGGGGGGCTACACCTTC
NA	NA	14	TRBV5-4	TRBJ2-7	CASTNRVDFHEQYF	TGTGCCAGCACAAACAGGGTAGATTTCCACGAGCAGTACTTC
NA	TRBD2	15	TRBV14	TRBJ2-7	CASSLGTSFKIEQYF	TGTGCCAGCAGCCTTGGGACTAGCTTTAAAATCGAGCAGTACTTC
NA	TRBD2	16	TRBV5-1	TRBJ2-3	CASSFNSGGNTDTQYF	TGCGCCAGCAGCTTCAATAGCGGGGGGAACACAGATACGCAGTATTTT
few	NA	13	TRBV7-2	TRBJ2-2	CASSLTWAGELFF	TGTGCCAGCAGCTTGACTTGGGCCGGGGAGCTGTTTTTT
NA	TRBD2	14	TRBV29-1	TRBJ2-3	CSVDSGRAADTQYF	TGCAGCGTTGATAGCGGGAGGGCCGCAGATACGCAGTATTTT
NA	NA	17	TRBV25-1	TRBJ2-2	CASSEYIARRDTGELFF	TGTGCCAGCAGTGAATATATCGCTAGGAGGGACACCGGGGAGCTGTTTTTT
NA	TRBD1	16	TRBV5-4	TRBJ2-4	CASSPTPRGQGSLQYF	TGTGCCAGCAGCCCCACCCCCCGGGGACAGGGAAGCCTTCAGTACTTC
few	TRBD1	14	TRBV28	TRBJ1-1	CASYSRGRSTEAFF	TGTGCCAGCTATTCCAGGGGGAGAAGCACTGAAGCTTTCTTT
NA	TRBD1	15	TRBV18	TRBJ2-7	CASSPMTGGSYEQYF	TGTGCCAGCTCGCCCATGACAGGGGGCTCCTACGAGCAGTACTTC
NA	TRBD2	15	TRBV5-1	TRBJ2-7	CASSLVGGGAREQYF	TGCGCCAGCAGCTTGGTTGGGGGGGGAGCCCGGGAGCAGTACTTC
NA	NA	13	TRBV28	TRBJ1-5	CASRYSGNQPQHF	TGTGCCAGCAGATATTCAGGGAATCAGCCCCAGCATTTT